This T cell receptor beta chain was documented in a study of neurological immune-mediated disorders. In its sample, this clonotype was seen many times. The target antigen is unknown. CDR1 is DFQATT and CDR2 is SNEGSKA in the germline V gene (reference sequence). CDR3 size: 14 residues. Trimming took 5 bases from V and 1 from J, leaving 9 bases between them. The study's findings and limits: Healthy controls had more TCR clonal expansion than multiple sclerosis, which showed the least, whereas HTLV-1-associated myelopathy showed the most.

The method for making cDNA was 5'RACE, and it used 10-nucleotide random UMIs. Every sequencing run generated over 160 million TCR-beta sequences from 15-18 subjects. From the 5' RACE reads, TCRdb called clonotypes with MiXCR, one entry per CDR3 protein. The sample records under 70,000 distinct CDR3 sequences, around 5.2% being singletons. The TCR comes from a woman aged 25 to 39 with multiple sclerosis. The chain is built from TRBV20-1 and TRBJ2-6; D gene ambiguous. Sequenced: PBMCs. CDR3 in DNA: TGCAGTGCTGTGCCCCTGTCTGGGGCCAACGTCCTGACTTTC. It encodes CSAVPLSGANVLTF.